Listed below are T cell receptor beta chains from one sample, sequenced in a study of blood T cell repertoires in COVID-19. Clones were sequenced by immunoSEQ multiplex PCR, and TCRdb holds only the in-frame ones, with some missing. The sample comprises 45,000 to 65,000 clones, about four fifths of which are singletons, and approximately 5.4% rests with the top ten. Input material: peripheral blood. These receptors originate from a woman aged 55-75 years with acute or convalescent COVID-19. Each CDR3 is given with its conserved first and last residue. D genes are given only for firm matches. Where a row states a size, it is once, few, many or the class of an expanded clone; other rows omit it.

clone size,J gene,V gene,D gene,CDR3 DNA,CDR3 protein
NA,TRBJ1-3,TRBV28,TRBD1,TGTGCCAGCAGGTTTTCCGCGACAGGGGACCCCATCTCTGGAAACACCATATATTTT,CASRFSATGDPISGNTIYF
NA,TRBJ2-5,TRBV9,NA,TGTGCCAGCAGCGTAGAGGCAGCCTTGGGGAGAGAGACCCAGTACTTC,CASSVEAALGRETQYF
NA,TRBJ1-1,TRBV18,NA,TGTGCCAGCTCACCCCGACAGGTGCGGAACACTGAAGCTTTCTTT,CASSPRQVRNTEAFF
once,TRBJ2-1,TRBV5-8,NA,TGTGCCAGCACCAGGGATCAGGGAGGCAATGAGCAGTTCTTC,CASTRDQGGNEQFF
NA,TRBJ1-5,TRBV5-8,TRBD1,TGTGCCAGCAGCCGCGGACAGGGGATGAATCAGCCCCAGCATTTT,CASSRGQGMNQPQHF
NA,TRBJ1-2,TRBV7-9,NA,TGTGCCCCAGGGACGCAGGGGAACTATGGCTACACCTTC,CAPGTQGNYGYTF
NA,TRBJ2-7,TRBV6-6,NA,TGTGCCAGCAGTTACATCTCAGGTATCGACGAGCAGTACTTC,CASSYISGIDEQYF
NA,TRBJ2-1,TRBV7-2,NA,TGTGCCAGCAGCTTAGAGGCGACATCCTACAATGAGCAGTTCTTC,CASSLEATSYNEQFF
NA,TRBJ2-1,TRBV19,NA,TGTGCCAGTAGTACGCCGGTTGATAGCGGCTCCTACAATGAGCAGTTCTTC,CASSTPVDSGSYNEQFF
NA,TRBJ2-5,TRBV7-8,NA,TGTGCCAGCAGCCACCAAGAGAACCAGTACTTC,CASSHQENQYF
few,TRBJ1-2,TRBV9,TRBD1,TGTGCCAGCAGCGTAGCGCTCCGACAGGGCGCCGGCTATGGCTACACCTTC,CASSVALRQGAGYGYTF
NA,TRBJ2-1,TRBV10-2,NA,TGCGCCAGCAGTGCCTTAGGGGGCAATGAGCAGTTCTTC,CASSALGGNEQFF
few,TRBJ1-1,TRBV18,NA,TGTGCCAGCTCACCGGGTCGAGGGAACACTGAAGCTTTCTTT,CASSPGRGNTEAFF
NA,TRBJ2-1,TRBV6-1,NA,TGTGCCAGCAGTGAAGGGGGGCTGACCTACAATGAGCAGTTCTTC,CASSEGGLTYNEQFF
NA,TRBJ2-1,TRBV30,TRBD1,TGTGCCTGGAGTTTCCGGGACAGGGACAATGAGCAGTTCTTC,CAWSFRDRDNEQFF
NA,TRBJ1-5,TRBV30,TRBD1,TGTGCCTGGAGTGTAGGGGGCCCTGGTATATCGCAGCCCCAGCATTTT,CAWSVGGPGISQPQHF
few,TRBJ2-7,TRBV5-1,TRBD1,TGCGCCAGCGGCCGAGGGGGCTCCACGAAGGAGCAGTACTTC,CASGRGGSTKEQYF
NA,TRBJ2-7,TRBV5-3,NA,TGTGCCAGAAGCTTGGTAAGGCACAGCTCCTACGAGCAGTACTTC,CARSLVRHSSYEQYF
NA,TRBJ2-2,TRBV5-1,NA,TGCGCCAGCAGCTGGGGGCATAACACCGGGGAGCTGTTTTTT,CASSWGHNTGELFF
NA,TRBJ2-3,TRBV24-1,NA,TGTGCCACCCAGGGGAGATACCAAGAAGATACGCAGTATTTT,CATQGRYQEDTQYF
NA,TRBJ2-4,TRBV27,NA,TGTGCCAGCAAGGGGCTAGCCAAAAACATTCAGTACTTC,CASKGLAKNIQYF
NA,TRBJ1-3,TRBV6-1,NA,TGTGCCAGCAGTGAAAAGGGGGGGGCCTCTGGAAACACCATATATTTT,CASSEKGGASGNTIYF
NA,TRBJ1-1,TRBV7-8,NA,TGTGCCAGCAGCTTAGGAGGGCTCATGAACACTGAAGCTTTCTTT,CASSLGGLMNTEAFF
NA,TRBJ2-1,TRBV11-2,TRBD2,TGTGCCAGCAGCTTCGGACTAGCCAGATATTCCTTTTTTTACAATGAGCAGTTCTTC,CASSFGLARYSFFYNEQFF
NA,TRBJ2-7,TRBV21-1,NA,TGTGCCAGCAGCAACCCGAAGAGGGACTCCTACGAGCAGTACTTC,CASSNPKRDSYEQYF
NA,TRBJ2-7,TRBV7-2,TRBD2,TGTGCCAGCAGCTTAGGGACTAGCGGGAGTAACGAGCAGTACTTC,CASSLGTSGSNEQYF
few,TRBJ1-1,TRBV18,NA,TGTGCCAGCTCACCCCCTAAGGAGACAGGCTTGGCTTTCTTT,CASSPPKETGLAFF
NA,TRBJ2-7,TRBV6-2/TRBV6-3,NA,TGTGCCAGCAGCCTGCGGTCCGAGCAGTACTTC,CASSLRSEQYF
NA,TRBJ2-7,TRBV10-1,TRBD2,TGCGCCAGCAGCCCCGGGACTAACCCCTACGAGCAGTACTTC,CASSPGTNPYEQYF
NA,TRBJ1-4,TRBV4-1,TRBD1,TGCGCCAGCGCTACCCGGACAGGGAGATTCACAACTAATGAAAAACTGTTTTTT,CASATRTGRFTTNEKLFF
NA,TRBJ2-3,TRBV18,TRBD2,TGTGCCAGCTCACCCGGGCGGGGGGCCGGACCAACGCAGTATTTT,CASSPGRGAGPTQYF
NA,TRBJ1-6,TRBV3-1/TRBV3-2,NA,TGTGCCAGCAGCGGCTCAGGGGCTTATAATTCACCCCTCCACTTT,CASSGSGAYNSPLHF
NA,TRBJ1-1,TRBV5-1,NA,TGCGCCAGCAGAGGCGGGCAGCAGAACACTGAAGCTTTCTTT,CASRGGQQNTEAFF
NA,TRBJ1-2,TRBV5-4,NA,TGTGCCAGCAGCTTGGTTGGAGAGGGCTACACCTTC,CASSLVGEGYTF
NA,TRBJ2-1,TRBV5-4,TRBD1,TGTGCCAGCAGCTTTAAGGCACAGGGGGGCTACAATGAGCAGTTCTTC,CASSFKAQGGYNEQFF
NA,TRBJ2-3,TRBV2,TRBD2,TGTGCCAGCAGTCCAAGCGGGGGGGCGGGGGTAAATACGCAGTATTTT,CASSPSGGAGVNTQYF
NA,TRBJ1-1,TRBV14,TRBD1,TGTGCCAGCAGCCTGTGGCAGGGGGAAGGGGACACTGAAGCTTTCTTT,CASSLWQGEGDTEAFF
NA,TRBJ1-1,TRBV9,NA,TGTGCCAGCAGCGCCCAACAGTTCTCGAACACTGAAGCTTTCTTT,CASSAQQFSNTEAFF
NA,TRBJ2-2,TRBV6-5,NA,TGTGCCAGCAGGACCACGCTACAGGGAGGGGAGCTGTTTTTT,CASRTTLQGGELFF
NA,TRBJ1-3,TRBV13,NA,TGTGCCAGCAGCTTACGTTTGTCGGACAGAGGAAACACCATATATTTT,CASSLRLSDRGNTIYF